These 8 T cell receptor beta chains share one sample of origin, sequenced in a study of cytomegalovirus exposure and HLA in healthy donors. PCR involved 60 Vbeta and 13 Jbeta primers. TCRdb's table, derived via immunoSEQ multiplex PCR, lists solely in-frame clones and lacks some. Among roughly 110,000 clones listed, about 72% were seen once. Specimen: PBMCs. The receptors shown here come from a man aged 18 to 30 in good health and CMV-seronegative.

CDR3 nucleotide sequence: TGTGCCAGCAGCTTGTGGCAGGGGGCAATGATCCAAGAGACCCAGTACTTC. This encodes CASSLWQGAMIQETQYF. The V and J genes are TRBV5-5 and TRBJ2-5; 8 nucleotides match TRBD1. Per the germline V gene, CDR1 is SGHKS and CDR2 is YYEKEE (reference sequence). The CDR3 spans 17 residues. After removal of 1 base from V and 1 base from J, the junction contained 9 bases not matched to a gene.

V usage is TRBV6-6 and J usage is TRBJ1-1, with D possibly TRBD1 on 6 matching bases. V gave up 4 bases and J gave up 1 base, with 10 bases separating them. Germline CDR1 reads MNHNY; CDR2 reads SVGAGI (reference sequence). The CDR3 spans 14 residues. CDR3 protein: CASSWGQTNTEAFF. For the CDR3, the DNA is TGTGCCAGCAGTTGGGGACAAACGAACACTGAAGCTTTCTTT.

The CDR3 sequence: CASRDAGVGTFSYNSPLHF. CDR3 nucleotides: TGTGCCAGTAGAGATGCGGGGGTAGGCACCTTCTCCTATAATTCACCCCTCCACTTT. This chain joins TRBV19 and TRBJ1-6, with D tentatively TRBD1 (5 bases). The V end was cut by 6 bases, the J end by 0 bases, with 21 bases between. CDR3 size: 19 residues. Germline assignment: CDR1 LNHDA and CDR2 SQIVND (reference sequence).

The V call is TRBV7-2, the J call TRBJ2-3; 7 nucleotides agree with TRBD1. The length of the CDR3 is 15 residues. Germline loops: CDR1 SGHTA, CDR2 FQGNSA. Trimming at V came to 3 bases and at J to 2 bases, leaving 5 bases not matched to a gene. The CDR3 is CASSFEGTATDTQYF. The CDR3 DNA reads as TGTGCCAGCAGCTTCGAAGGGACAGCCACAGATACGCAGTATTTT.

This clone came up a few times. V is TRBV4-1 and J is TRBJ1-6, with 7 bases lining up with TRBD1. Germline V lookup: CDR1 MGHRA, CDR2 YSYEKL. The CDR3 covers 17 residues. V shed 2 bases and J 4 bases; nucleotides not matched to a gene: 8. The DNA of the CDR3 is TGCGCCAGCAGCCAAAGTTCCGGGACAGATTATAATTCACCCCTCCACTTT. Protein sequence: CASSQSSGTDYNSPLHF.

The chain combines TRBV29-1 with TRBJ2-1; 13 bases map to TRBD2. The CDR3 contains 13 residues. Germline V gene lookup returns CDR1 SQVTM and CDR2 ANQGSEA. V was pared by 7 bases and J by 8 bases, with 5 bases of the junction left unmatched. CDR3 amino acids: CSGTSGGAHEQFF. The CDR3 DNA reads as TGCAGCGGAACTAGCGGGGGGGCCCATGAGCAGTTCTTC.

The J gene is TRBJ2-3, the V gene TRBV7-9, with a possible D match to TRBD2 (6 bases). Trimming shortened V by 2 bases and J by 4 bases, and 10 bases separated the two germline ends. In germline, CDR1 is SEHNR, CDR2 FQNEAQ (reference sequence). CDR3 length equals 14 residues. CDR3 sequence reads: CASSLWLASDTQYF. The CDR3 coding sequence is TGTGCCAGCAGCTTATGGCTAGCGTCAGATACGCAGTATTTT.

The chain couples TRBV19 to TRBJ2-1; 9 bases are a match to TRBD1. Unmatched junction bases numbered 7, after V lost 3 bases and J lost 4 bases. The CDR3 extends over 16 amino acids. Germline V gene lookup returns CDR1 LNHDA and CDR2 SQIVND (reference sequence). The CDR3, as DNA: TGTGCCAGTAGTATCGGGACAGGGCGGTTATACAATGAGCAGTTCTTC. Protein sequence: CASSIGTGRLYNEQFF.